A selection of T cell receptor beta chains follows, all from one sample in a study of glioma-infiltrating T cells after dendritic cell vaccination. Sequencing was performed with immunoSEQ multiplex PCR; in TCRdb, only in-frame clones are kept and a portion is missing. The sample lists 70,000 to 90,000 clones; 80% to 85% were seen once. The sequencing used blood, collected after dendritic cell vaccination. The receptors were sampled from a human donor with glioblastoma. Both conserved end residues are part of each CDR3. The order of the fields is clone size, V gene, J gene, D gene, CDR3 DNA, CDR3 protein. D genes are given only for firm matches. The size of a clone is reported for some rows only, either as once, few or many, or as a class for expanded clones.

NA	TRBV15	TRBJ2-3	TRBD2	TGTGCCACCAGCACACCCCCGGGGGGTTGGGGAGATACGCAGTATTTT	CATSTPPGGWGDTQYF
few	TRBV11-3	TRBJ2-3	TRBD2	TGTGCCAGCAGCTTAGGACTAGCCAGCACAGATACGCAGTATTTT	CASSLGLASTDTQYF
NA	TRBV4-2	TRBJ2-5	NA	TGTGCCAGCAGCCAATTAGGGGGAGAGACCCAGTACTTC	CASSQLGGETQYF
NA	TRBV19	TRBJ1-1	NA	TGTGCCAGTAGTATCCTTCAGTACGCTGAAGCTTTCTTT	CASSILQYAEAFF
NA	TRBV30	TRBJ1-6	TRBD1	TGTGCCTGGGGACGGGACAGTAATTCACCCCTCCACTTT	CAWGRDSNSPLHF
NA	TRBV7-9	TRBJ1-1	NA	TGTGCCAGCAGCTCTCCCCAGGATTACACTGAAGCTTTCTTT	CASSSPQDYTEAFF
NA	TRBV15	TRBJ1-6	NA	TGTGCCACCAGCAGAGATCCTTGGGGAGGGGGTGGATCACCCCTCCACTTT	CATSRDPWGGGGSPLHF
NA	TRBV4-3	TRBJ2-5	NA	TGCGCCAGCAGCCAAGAACCCGGGAGCGAGACCCAGTACTTC	CASSQEPGSETQYF
NA	TRBV6-6	TRBJ1-6	NA	TGTGCCAGCAGTGCCAAGACAAGCCCTTTAAATTCACCCCTCCACTTT	CASSAKTSPLNSPLHF
NA	TRBV5-1	TRBJ2-2	NA	TGCGCCAGCAGCTGGGGGCTTTCCGGGGAGCTGTTTTTT	CASSWGLSGELFF
NA	TRBV9	TRBJ2-5	TRBD1	TGTGCCAGCAGCCAGGGGACAGGGAGAGAGACCCAGTACTTC	CASSQGTGRETQYF
NA	TRBV6-5	TRBJ1-1	TRBD1	TGTGCCAGCAGCCCGAACTCAGACAGGGGAGTGGAAGCTTTCTTT	CASSPNSDRGVEAFF
NA	TRBV7-8	TRBJ1-1	NA	TGTGCCAGCAGCTTAGTGCAGGGAGCGGGTGAAGCTTTCTTT	CASSLVQGAGEAFF
NA	TRBV10-3	TRBJ1-2	TRBD1	TGTGCCATCAGTGAGGGACAGGTTAACTATGGCTACACCTTC	CAISEGQVNYGYTF
NA	TRBV11-1	TRBJ2-1	NA	TGTGCCAGCAGCGTTGCAGATGAGCAGTTCTTC	CASSVADEQFF
NA	TRBV7-2	TRBJ1-1	NA	TGTGCCAGCAGCCTACGGACATCCGTCGCTGAAGCTTTCTTT	CASSLRTSVAEAFF
once	TRBV19	TRBJ2-7	NA	TGTGCCAGTAGTCCCCGGGGGTTTTACGAGCAGTACTTC	CASSPRGFYEQYF
NA	TRBV19	TRBJ2-3	TRBD1	TGTGCCAGTAGTACGATGACAGGGTCGGGCACAGATACGCAGTATTTT	CASSTMTGSGTDTQYF
NA	TRBV6-6	TRBJ2-7	NA	TGTGCCAGCAGTTACTCGACGGCCCAGGGCTACGAGCAGTACTTC	CASSYSTAQGYEQYF
NA	TRBV5-1	TRBJ1-1	NA	TGCGCCAGCAGCTTGCGGGAGAACACTGAAGCTTTCTTT	CASSLRENTEAFF
NA	TRBV7-3	TRBJ2-1	TRBD2	TGTGCCAGCAGCTTAAAATCACTAGCGGGGGGAAAGGGTGAGCAGTTCTTC	CASSLKSLAGGKGEQFF
once	TRBV18	TRBJ2-7	TRBD2	TGTGCCAGCTCACCGGGCGGGGGGCCCTACGAGCAGTACTTC	CASSPGGGPYEQYF
NA	TRBV2	TRBJ1-1	TRBD1	TGTGCCAGCTATGGGACAGGGGGCGGGCCTGAAGCTTTCTTT	CASYGTGGGPEAFF